One sample yielded the 4 T cell receptor beta chains listed below, sequenced in a study of T cells after yellow fever vaccination (dated by TCRdb to about 2019). The library was obtained by 5' RACE. Sequencing relied on an Illumina NovaSeq 6000. TCRdb trimmed public reads at Q25 via fastp, called clones via MiXCR and kept in-frame beta chains. Rows merge per CDR3 protein into single entries with the most common DNA and genes. The sample table records 250,000 to 350,000 distinct CDR3 sequences; about 10% of these occur just once. The ten top clones hold about 3% of the sample. What this sample's treatment or condition label stands for: live attenuated yellow fever vaccine strain. Sample: CD4+ T cells sorted from PBMCs, taken 5 days after the yellow fever booster vaccination. The receptors stem from a man aged 18 to 30 who received the YFV17D yellow fever vaccine.

The chain recombines TRBV6-2 or TRBV6-3 with TRBJ2-7; TRBD1 matches at 7 bases. CDR3 length: 14 residues. Germline CDR1 reads MNHEY; CDR2 reads SVGEGT. V shed 6 bases, J shed 3 bases, and the junction held 8 bases outside the gene matches. CDR3 sequence reads: CASSHRDRYYEQYF. CDR3 nucleotide sequence: TGTGCCAGCAGCCACCGGGACAGATACTACGAGCAGTACTTC.

This clonotype has just a few counts. The chain is built from TRBV28 and TRBJ2-1; D remains ambiguous. CDR3 length equals 11 residues. Deletions cut 3 bases from V and 12 bases from J, with 9 bases between. CDR1 and CDR2 from the germline V gene are MDHEN and SYDVKM. The CDR3 coding sequence is TGTGCCAGCAGTTTTGGTTTATCGCAGTTCTTC. Amino acid sequence: CASSFGLSQFF.

Ten or more counts support this clonotype. The chain combines TRBV28 with TRBJ1-1; TRBD1 might be the D (6 bases). The germline gives CDR1 MDHEN, CDR2 SYDVKM. V was cut by 3 bases and J by 5 bases, with 13 bases left in between. This CDR3 is built from 14 residues. CDR3 coding DNA: TGTGCCAGCAGTTTGGGGGGCAGGAGGACTGAAGCTTTCTTT. This translates into CASSLGGRRTEAFF.

The rearrangement uses TRBV20-1 and TRBJ1-2; possibly TRBD1 for D (5 bases). The ends were cut back, 0 bases at V and 4 bases at J, with 15 bases in the middle. Germline-derived CDR1 and CDR2 are DFQATT and SNEGSKA (reference sequence). The length of the CDR3 is 15 residues. The CDR3 is CSAREYPGWGYGYTF. The CDR3 DNA follows: TGCAGTGCTAGAGAGTACCCAGGGTGGGGCTATGGCTACACCTTC.